Detailed here is one TCR beta chain. Its antigen is not known. Germline loops: CDR1 GTSNPN, CDR2 SVGIG (reference sequence). Trimming left V 1 base short and J 3 bases short, with 6 bases between. The CDR3 length is 12 residues. This record belongs to a study of Ad26.COV2.S vaccination and SARS-CoV-2 variants. Notes on the study in general: Once vaccination had occurred, spike-specific CD8+ and CD4+ T cell responses reportedly showed substantial breadth. It was found that vaccine and placebo recipients had similar non-spike TCR breadth. Analytic work on TCR breadth and depth might have understated the full extent of total T cell responses. Higher spike-specific TCR breadth was found in vaccine recipients than in placebo recipients.

Measured with immunoSEQ multiplex PCR; TCRdb has only the in-frame clones, and not every one. The repertoire consists of roughly 150,000 clones, with just over 85% occurring once and the leading ten covering more than 4.5%. The J gene is TRBJ2-5, the V gene TRBV30; D gene ambiguous. This receptor was taken from a human donor who had recovered from COVID-19. Sequenced here: peripheral blood, sampled after recovery from COVID-19. The CDR3 DNA sequence: TGTGCCTGGAGTGAGTCGGAAGAGACCCAGTACTTC. It codes for CAWSESEETQYF.